A selection of T cell receptor beta chains follows, all from one sample in a study of T cell responses to AZD1222 COVID-19 vaccine. Only in-frame clones appear in the TCRdb table, and some are missing; sequencing was by immunoSEQ multiplex PCR. This sample has around 110,000 clones, with roughly 90% found just once. The sequences come from peripheral blood, collected on day 0 of AZD1222 vaccination. The receptors were sampled from an adult in good health. CDR3s include the opening cysteine and the closing phenylalanine or tryptophan. D genes are given only for firm matches. Rows may omit the clone size; those that give it use once, few, many or a size class.

V: TRBV14; D: .; J: TRBJ2-2; size: .; CDR3: CASSLQGNGELFF; DNA: TGTGCCAGCAGCCTACAGGGCAACGGGGAGCTGTTTTTT
V: TRBV5-1; D: TRBD1; J: TRBJ2-3; size: .; CDR3: CASSLMGTGSGPDTQYF; DNA: TGCGCCAGCAGCTTGATGGGGACAGGGTCCGGCCCAGATACGCAGTATTTT
V: TRBV6-5; D: .; J: TRBJ1-4; size: .; CDR3: CASSYTGGGDEKLFF; DNA: TGTGCCAGCAGTTACACCGGGGGAGGGGATGAAAAACTGTTTTTT
V: TRBV28; D: .; J: TRBJ2-2; size: .; CDR3: CASSSGQNTGELFF; DNA: TGTGCCAGCAGTTCCGGACAGAACACCGGGGAGCTGTTTTTT
V: TRBV19; D: TRBD1; J: TRBJ1-6; size: .; CDR3: CASSIPGTGVSPLHF; DNA: TGTGCCAGTAGTATCCCCGGGACAGGGGTTTCACCCCTCCACTTT
V: TRBV14; D: TRBD1; J: TRBJ1-2; size: .; CDR3: CASSPGTGRSGYTF; DNA: TGTGCCAGCAGCCCCGGGACAGGGCGGTCTGGCTACACCTTC
V: TRBV2; D: .; J: TRBJ1-2; size: .; CDR3: CASSAEKYGYTF; DNA: TGTGCCAGCAGTGCCGAGAAGTATGGCTACACCTTC
V: TRBV19; D: .; J: TRBJ1-5; size: .; CDR3: CASSREGFYSNQPQHF; DNA: TGTGCCAGTAGTAGAGAAGGATTCTATAGCAATCAGCCCCAGCATTTT
V: TRBV4-1; D: .; J: TRBJ1-1; size: .; CDR3: CASSQAPYDTEAFF; DNA: TGCGCCAGCAGCCAAGCCCCGTACGACACTGAAGCTTTCTTT
V: TRBV12-5; D: .; J: TRBJ1-6; size: .; CDR3: CASGQGPSPLHF; DNA: TGTGCTAGTGGACAGGGCCCCTCACCCCTCCACTTT
V: TRBV4-1; D: .; J: TRBJ1-5; size: .; CDR3: CASSPRRDSNQPQHF; DNA: TGCGCCAGCAGCCCCAGGAGAGACAGCAATCAGCCCCAGCATTTT
V: TRBV18; D: .; J: TRBJ1-4; size: .; CDR3: CASSPRGGGIGTNEKLFF; DNA: TGTGCCAGCTCACCACGTGGGGGTGGAATAGGAACTAATGAAAAACTGTTTTTT
V: TRBV5-1; D: .; J: TRBJ2-2; size: .; CDR3: CASSLAPGELFF; DNA: TGCGCCAGCAGCTTGGCTCCCGGGGAGCTGTTTTTT
V: TRBV5-4; D: TRBD1; J: TRBJ1-2; size: .; CDR3: CASIQQGAGYGYTF; DNA: TGTGCCAGCATCCAACAGGGGGCAGGCTATGGCTACACCTTC
V: TRBV7-9; D: .; J: TRBJ1-1; size: .; CDR3: CASSLGVGTEAFF; DNA: TGTGCCAGCAGCTTAGGAGTCGGCACTGAAGCTTTCTTT
V: TRBV6-5; D: .; J: TRBJ2-3; size: .; CDR3: CASSPDSDTQYF; DNA: TGTGCCAGCAGCCCAGACTCTGATACGCAGTATTTT
V: TRBV6-1; D: TRBD2; J: TRBJ2-1; size: .; CDR3: CASTRIAGGYNEQFF; DNA: TGTGCCAGCACCAGAATTGCGGGGGGATACAATGAGCAGTTCTTC
V: TRBV2; D: .; J: TRBJ2-7; size: .; CDR3: CASTRGGAYEQYF; DNA: TGTGCCAGCACCCGGGGAGGAGCTTACGAGCAGTACTTC
V: TRBV28; D: .; J: TRBJ2-7; size: .; CDR3: CASSTLTGTYEQYF; DNA: TGTGCCAGCTCTACCTTGACAGGTACCTACGAGCAGTACTTC
V: TRBV28; D: .; J: TRBJ1-2; size: .; CDR3: CASINSNYGYTF; DNA: TGTGCCAGCATTAATTCTAACTATGGCTACACCTTC
V: TRBV24-1; D: TRBD1; J: TRBJ1-2; size: .; CDR3: CATGQGDDYGYTF; DNA: TGTGCCACCGGACAGGGTGATGACTATGGCTACACCTTC
V: TRBV13; D: .; J: TRBJ2-7; size: .; CDR3: CASSLTKVGEQYF; DNA: TGTGCCAGCAGCTTAACAAAGGTTGGAGAGCAGTACTTC
V: TRBV7-2; D: .; J: TRBJ1-2; size: .; CDR3: CASSLNGHGYTF; DNA: TGTGCCAGCAGTTTAAACGGGCACGGCTACACCTTC
V: TRBV7-8; D: .; J: TRBJ1-2; size: few; CDR3: CASSLGEMGYGYTF; DNA: TGTGCCAGCAGCTTAGGAGAGATGGGCTATGGCTACACCTTC
V: TRBV30; D: .; J: TRBJ1-4; size: once; CDR3: CAWSGREGYEKLFF; DNA: TGTGCCTGGAGTGGAAGGGAGGGGTATGAAAAACTGTTTTTT
V: TRBV24-1; D: .; J: TRBJ1-2; size: few; CDR3: CATPINRPLFCYGYTF; DNA: TGTGCCACCCCCATCAACCGACCCCTTTTTTGCTATGGCTACACCTTC
V: TRBV28; D: .; J: TRBJ2-7; size: few; CDR3: CASSSPYLESSYEQYF; DNA: TGTGCCAGCAGTTCCCCGTACCTGGAAAGCTCCTACGAGCAGTACTTC
V: TRBV6-5; D: .; J: TRBJ1-1; size: .; CDR3: CASRLDKGTEAFF; DNA: TGTGCCAGCAGATTGGACAAGGGCACTGAAGCTTTCTTT
V: TRBV4-1; D: TRBD2; J: TRBJ2-1; size: .; CDR3: CASSHRTSGIYNEQFF; DNA: TGCGCCAGCAGCCACCGGACTAGCGGGATATACAATGAGCAGTTCTTC
V: TRBV12-1; D: .; J: TRBJ1-4; size: once; CDR3: CASSFGPGVTNEKLFF; DNA: TGTGCCAGCAGCTTTGGGCCAGGGGTAACTAATGAAAAACTGTTTTTT
V: TRBV7-8; D: .; J: TRBJ1-2; size: few; CDR3: CASSSSRQTSNYGYTF; DNA: TGTGCCAGCAGCTCATCTCGGCAAACAAGCAACTATGGCTACACCTTC
V: TRBV28; D: TRBD1; J: TRBJ2-7; size: .; CDR3: CASTSGQGTYEQYF; DNA: TGTGCCAGCACCTCGGGACAGGGAACCTACGAGCAGTACTTC
V: TRBV23-1; D: .; J: TRBJ2-2; size: once; CDR3: CATTAGRGTGELFF; DNA: TGCGCCACGACTGCAGGGAGGGGGACCGGGGAGCTGTTTTTT
V: TRBV7-2; D: .; J: TRBJ1-1; size: once; CDR3: CASSLMGNTEAFF; DNA: TGTGCCAGCAGCTTAATGGGGAACACTGAAGCTTTCTTT
V: TRBV7-9; D: .; J: TRBJ2-5; size: once; CDR3: CASSWTETQYF; DNA: TGTGCCAGCAGCTGGACAGAGACCCAGTACTTC
V: TRBV5-1; D: .; J: TRBJ1-1; size: .; CDR3: CASSPSGVNTEAFF; DNA: TGCGCCAGCAGCCCGTCGGGAGTGAACACTGAAGCTTTCTTT
V: TRBV7-3; D: .; J: TRBJ1-1; size: .; CDR3: CASSPGGGGGTEAFF; DNA: TGTGCCAGCAGCCCCGGGGGAGGAGGGGGCACTGAAGCTTTCTTT
V: TRBV10-3; D: .; J: TRBJ1-1; size: once; CDR3: CAISRAKNTEAFF; DNA: TGTGCCATCAGTCGGGCAAAGAACACTGAAGCTTTCTTT
V: TRBV3-1/TRBV3-2; D: .; J: TRBJ2-6; size: .; CDR3: CASSQDGRFSGANVLTF; DNA: TGTGCCAGCAGCCAAGATGGGCGGTTCTCTGGGGCCAACGTCCTGACTTTC
V: TRBV3-1/TRBV3-2; D: .; J: TRBJ2-5; size: few; CDR3: CASLEGAGETQYF; DNA: TGTGCCAGCCTGGAGGGGGCTGGAGAGACCCAGTACTTC
V: TRBV2; D: .; J: TRBJ1-6; size: .; CDR3: CASRGSGNSPLHF; DNA: TGTGCCAGCAGGGGATCGGGTAATTCACCCCTCCACTTT
V: TRBV6-5; D: .; J: TRBJ1-4; size: .; CDR3: CASSLKGENEKLFF; DNA: TGTGCCAGCAGTTTAAAGGGTGAAAATGAAAAACTGTTTTTT
V: TRBV2; D: TRBD1; J: TRBJ1-5; size: .; CDR3: CASSKLQGSGQPQHF; DNA: TGTGCCAGCAGTAAACTACAGGGGTCAGGTCAGCCCCAGCATTTT
V: TRBV11-3; D: TRBD2; J: TRBJ2-1; size: .; CDR3: CASSFGLAGTGEQFF; DNA: TGTGCCAGCAGCTTCGGACTAGCGGGGACCGGGGAGCAGTTCTTC
V: TRBV3-1/TRBV3-2; D: TRBD1; J: TRBJ1-5; size: few; CDR3: CASSQTAGGDQPQHF; DNA: TGTGCCAGCAGCCAAACGGCAGGGGGCGATCAGCCCCAGCATTTT
V: TRBV28; D: .; J: TRBJ2-6; size: .; CDR3: CASSNGQRISGANVLTF; DNA: TGTGCCAGCAGTAACGGGCAACGAATCTCTGGGGCCAACGTCCTGACTTTC
V: TRBV6-6; D: .; J: TRBJ1-6; size: .; CDR3: CASSPSLPLHF; DNA: TGTGCCAGCAGTCCTTCATTACCCCTCCACTTT
V: TRBV4-2; D: .; J: TRBJ2-7; size: .; CDR3: CASSQPGVAREQYF; DNA: TGTGCCAGCAGCCAGCCCGGGGTCGCGAGAGAGCAGTACTTC
V: TRBV5-1; D: .; J: TRBJ1-1; size: .; CDR3: CASSLAGVGTEAFF; DNA: TGCGCCAGCAGCTTGGCCGGGGTCGGTACTGAAGCTTTCTTT
V: TRBV4-1; D: TRBD2; J: TRBJ2-3; size: many; CDR3: CASRGGSTDTQYF; DNA: TGCGCCAGCCGAGGCGGGAGTACAGATACGCAGTATTTT
V: TRBV19; D: .; J: TRBJ1-3; size: few; CDR3: CASSIRNAGNTIYF; DNA: TGTGCCAGTAGTATCAGGAACGCTGGAAACACCATATATTTT
V: TRBV3-1/TRBV3-2; D: .; J: TRBJ1-6; size: .; CDR3: CASSQGRDSPLHF; DNA: TGTGCCAGCAGCCAGGGGAGGGATTCACCCCTCCACTTT
V: TRBV28; D: .; J: TRBJ1-1; size: .; CDR3: CASSFVQSREAFF; DNA: TGTGCCAGCAGTTTCGTACAGTCTAGAGAAGCTTTCTTT
V: TRBV7-8; D: .; J: TRBJ1-5; size: .; CDR3: CASSRVGRGGASNQPQHF; DNA: TGTGCCAGCAGCCGCGTGGGGCGCGGGGGAGCAAGCAATCAGCCCCAGCATTTT
V: TRBV5-6; D: .; J: TRBJ1-6; size: .; CDR3: CASSLSGDIRNSPLHF; DNA: TGTGCCAGCAGCTTGTCCGGGGATATTCGCAATTCACCCCTCCACTTT